The entry below gives a single T cell receptor beta chain sequence along with its context. From germline, CDR1 is SGHTS and CDR2 YDEGEE. This CDR3 spans 17 amino acids. The V gene lost 4 bases and the J gene lost 1 base, with 17 bases spanning the gap. In the original analysis: Reference gene primer amplification yielded estimated nucleated cell counts. TCRdb keeps only in-frame clones here, not all; method: immunoSEQ multiplex PCR. V, J and clone size are taken as reported in that table, and D and trimming were inferred from the DNA itself. The table has some 170,000 clones, roughly 88% seen once; the top ten hold roughly 15%. These data originate in a study of blood T cell repertoires in COVID-19. On the study more broadly: COVID-19 samples collected from the United States, Italy and Spain covered acute and convalescent phases.

The chain recombines TRBV5-8 with TRBJ1-4; perhaps TRBD1 as D (6 bases). This receptor was taken from a man aged 45-60 years who had recovered from COVID-19. Sequencing was done on a sample of PBMCs or T cells enriched from blood (not recorded which). CDR3 in amino acids: CASSAGTPKGTNEKLFF. Written as DNA, the CDR3 is TGTGCCAGCAGCGCCGGGACACCCAAGGGAACTAATGAAAAACTGTTTTTT.